These 5 T cell receptor beta chains share one sample of origin, sequenced in a study of identical twins. Each CDR3 protein is one row after TCRdb ran MiXCR on the 5' RACE reads. The table includes approximately 550,000 distinct CDR3 sequences, around 20% detected once. This same sample was also part of a study on yellow fever vaccine responses in identical twins.

The sequencing input was CD4+ T cells sorted from blood. Every receptor here comes from a woman under 30 in good health.

A single count supports this clonotype. The V and J genes are TRBV5-1 and TRBJ2-7, with 8 bases matching TRBD2. This CDR3 comprises 16 residues. V was clipped by 0 bases and J by 2 bases; unmatched bases: 7. Germline values: CDR1 SGHRS, CDR2 YFSETQ. The chain's CDR3 is CASSLDWLAGTYEQYF. CDR3 sequence (DNA): TGCGCCAGCAGCTTGGACTGGCTAGCGGGCACCTACGAGCAGTACTTC.

In this sample, this clonotype turned up many times. This chain uses TRBV5-1 with TRBJ1-5; no clear D. V was cut by 7 bases and J by 3 bases, with 14 bases left in between. The CDR3 consists of 14 residues. CDR1 is SGHRS, CDR2 YFSETQ, per germline. The CDR3 bases are TGCGCCAGCCCGGGAGGTAACCACAATCAGCCCCAGCATTTT. Translating it yields CASPGGNHNQPQHF.

The gene calls are TRBV12-3 or TRBV12-4 and TRBJ2-7; maybe TRBD1 (5 bases). This CDR3 has 14 residues. Trimming removed 4 bases at V and 3 bases at J, with 13 bases between. CDR3 protein: CASSSTPRDYEQYF. The CDR3, as DNA: TGTGCCAGCAGTTCCACGCCCAGGGACTACGAGCAGTACTTC.

The chain carries TRBV7-9 and TRBJ2-7; tentative D call: TRBD1 (5 bases). There are 15 residues in the CDR3. V was clipped by 4 bases and J by 0 bases, with 13 bases between them. The germline gives CDR1 SEHNR, CDR2 FQNEAQ (reference sequence). The CDR3 is CASSSKQVSSYEQYF. DNA of the CDR3: TGTGCCAGCAGCTCCAAACAGGTTAGCTCCTACGAGCAGTACTTC.

This clonotype was observed once. The chain couples TRBV20-1 to TRBJ2-3; the match to TRBD1 covers 7 bases. The V and J ends lost 5 bases and 4 bases, in that order; junction bases with no gene match: 9. Per the germline V gene, CDR1 is DFQATT and CDR2 is SNEGSKA (reference sequence). The CDR3 covers 14 residues. CDR3 sequence (DNA): TGCAGTGCTTCCCTTCGACAGGGCGCAGATACGCAGTATTTT. The encoded protein is CSASLRQGADTQYF.